The text below deals with one T cell receptor beta chain. Its antigen is still unknown. Nothing much larger sits one base from this clone, and base qualities are not available. These data originate in a study of blood T cell repertoires in COVID-19 (TCRdb year 2020). For the study in its entirety: Samples from collaborators originated in the United States, Italy and Spain and spanned both the acute and convalescent phases of COVID-19. The material from the prospective study consisted of cDNA or gDNA derived from T cells, B-cell-depleted T cells, or PBMCs. Deeply sampled blood TCRbeta repertoires from subjects exposed to, actively infected with, or recovered from COVID-19 were included in the dataset. A freely available public database, intended as a resource for researchers studying the immune response to SARS-CoV-2, is where the repertoires were released. Samples were obtained from the ongoing ImmuneRACE study (first 160 participants) and from some 1,200 subjects provided by 6 global collaborators. A de-identified subject ID, COVID-19 status, age in years and sex were almost always included in the sample metadata. HLA class I and class II types, where available, came from metadata supplied by the sample provider rather than from assay-based typing. The full study reports these points: Clinical and demographic metadata were provided uncurated, with the amount varying by source and participant.

Its CDR3 holds 18 amino acids, cysteine through phenylalanine. Just CDR3 DNA is preserved here, 54 bases in frame from base 1. CDR1 is given as SGHTS and CDR2 as YDEGEE, both from the germline V gene. V is shortened by 3 bases, J by 2 bases, and the region joining them spans 21 bases. Whole blood was collected in K2EDTA tubes by collaborating institutions according to the institutions' own protocols. For TCRbeta analysis, collaborator samples were shipped as frozen whole blood, as isolated PBMCs, or as DNA extracted from either sample type. TCRbeta CDR3 regions were amplified from genomic DNA using the immunoSEQ Assay, a bias-controlled multiplex PCR. The paper's processing steps were these. Nucleated cell counts per sample were estimated from amplification of reference gene primers within the assay. To quantify the absolute abundance of each unique TCRbeta CDR3 rearrangement, sequence reads were collapsed and filtered. For each sample, productive Simpson clonality was calculated by taking the square root of Simpson's diversity index across productive rearrangements. TCRdb retrieved this table from immuneACCESS and kept in-frame rearrangements only. Not all clones are present; in checked studies, unresolved V genes account for under half, and no reason is known for the remainder. The V and J calls and clone size come from that table; D and trimming were worked out from the DNA. This sample comprises 300,000 to 400,000 clones, around 86% of them detected only once. 1% of the sample goes to the ten largest clones.

This receptor chain uses TRBV5-8 and TRBJ1-5; no D gene is confidently identified. Sequencing was performed on peripheral blood. The source is a man aged 45-65 years with active or convalescent COVID-19. The encoded CDR3 is CASSSAGLRGTGNQPQHF. DNA sequence: TGTGCCAGCAGCTCCGCCGGCCTTCGCGGCACGGGCAATCAGCCCCAGCATTTT.